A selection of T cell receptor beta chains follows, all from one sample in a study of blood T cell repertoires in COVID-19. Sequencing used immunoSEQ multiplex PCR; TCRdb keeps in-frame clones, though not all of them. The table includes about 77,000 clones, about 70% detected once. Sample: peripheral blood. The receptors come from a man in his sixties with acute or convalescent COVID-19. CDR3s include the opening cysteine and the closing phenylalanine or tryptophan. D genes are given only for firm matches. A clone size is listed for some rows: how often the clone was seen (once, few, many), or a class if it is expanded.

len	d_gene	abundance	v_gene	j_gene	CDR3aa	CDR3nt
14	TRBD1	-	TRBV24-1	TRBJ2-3	CATSGTEVTDTQYF	TGTGCCACTTCCGGGACAGAAGTCACAGATACGCAGTATTTT
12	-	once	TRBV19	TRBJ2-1	CASSISNNEQFF	TGTGCCAGTAGTATTTCAAACAATGAGCAGTTCTTC
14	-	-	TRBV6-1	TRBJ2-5	CASSDPGTQETQYF	TGTGCCAGCAGTGATCCGGGGACTCAAGAGACCCAGTACTTC
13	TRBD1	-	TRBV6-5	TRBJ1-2	CASSFGQGYGYTF	TGTGCCAGCAGTTTCGGACAGGGCTATGGCTACACCTTC
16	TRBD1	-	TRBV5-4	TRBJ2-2	CASSLGQGQDTGELFF	TGTGCCAGCAGCCTAGGACAGGGGCAGGACACCGGGGAGCTGTTTTTT
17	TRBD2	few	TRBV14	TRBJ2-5	CASTPGLADQLVETQYF	TGTGCCAGCACTCCGGGACTAGCGGACCAGCTGGTGGAGACCCAGTACTTC
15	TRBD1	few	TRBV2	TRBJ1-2	CASSEAEGTGRGYTF	TGTGCCAGCAGTGAAGCTGAGGGGACAGGGCGCGGCTACACCTTC
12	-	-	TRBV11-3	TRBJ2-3	CASSTQEDTQYF	TGTGCCAGCAGCACCCAGGAAGATACGCAGTATTTT
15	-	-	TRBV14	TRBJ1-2	CASSLTGRKDRGYTF	TGTGCCAGCAGCCTTACCGGGAGAAAGGATCGTGGCTACACCTTC
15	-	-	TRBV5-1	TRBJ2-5	CASSLPRVKQETQYF	TGCGCCAGCAGCTTGCCCAGGGTGAAACAAGAGACCCAGTACTTC
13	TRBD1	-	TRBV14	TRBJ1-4	CASSYTTGEKLFF	TGTGCCAGCAGCTACACGACAGGGGAAAAACTGTTTTTT
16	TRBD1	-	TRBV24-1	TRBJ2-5	CATSDLGTGHQETQYF	TGTGCCACCAGTGACTTAGGGACAGGGCACCAAGAGACCCAGTACTTC
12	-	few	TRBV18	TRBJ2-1	CASSPQGERQFF	TGTGCCAGCTCACCACAGGGGGAAAGGCAGTTCTTC
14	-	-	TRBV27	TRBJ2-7	CATTPVQGMYEQYF	TGTGCCACCACCCCGGTCCAGGGCATGTACGAGCAGTACTTC
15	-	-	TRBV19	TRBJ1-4	CASSISKEDNEKLFF	TGTGCCAGTAGTATCTCCAAAGAGGATAATGAAAAACTGTTTTTT
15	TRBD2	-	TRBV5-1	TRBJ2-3	CASSLSSGGTDTQYF	TGCGCCAGCAGCTTGTCTAGCGGGGGAACAGATACGCAGTATTTT
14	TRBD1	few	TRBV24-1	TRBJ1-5	CATSDNRGHQPQHF	TGTGCCACCAGTGACAACAGGGGGCATCAGCCCCAGCATTTT